The clone carrying this TCR beta chain was observed once. The data stem from a study of blood T cell repertoires in COVID-19. Study in general: Samples came from the United States, Italy and Spain, spanning acute and convalescent COVID-19. Sources were T cells, B-cell-depleted T cells, or PBMCs; the material itself was cDNA or gDNA.

This CDR3 has 14 amino acids. The V end was cut by 6 bases, the J end by 0 bases, with 11 bases between. Germline V gene data show CDR1 as MNHEY and CDR2 as SVGAGI. Study processing details: Nucleated cell counts were estimated from reference gene primer amplification. Profiling relied on immunoSEQ multiplex PCR, and the TCRdb table lists in-frame clones only, not all of them. The DNA was the basis for D and trimming; V, J and clone size are from that table. This table has some 190,000 clones, approximately 91% appearing once. The material sequenced was peripheral blood. The chain couples TRBV6-5 to TRBJ1-1, with D possibly TRBD1 on 5 matching bases. This receptor was taken from a man aged 25 to 40 with acute or convalescent COVID-19. CDR3 sequence: CASSRDTLNTEAFF. The DNA of the CDR3 is TGTGCCAGCAGCAGGGATACGCTGAACACTGAAGCTTTCTTT.